This TCR beta chain was found in a study of T cells after yellow fever vaccination. Study observations and caveats: Primary-vaccination clones mostly resurfaced post-booster (just under 98% CD4, approximately 87% CD8). Among all clonotypes, a small share was observed in both CD4 and CD8 compartments.

Comment on this clonotype: What it binds is unknown.

It was through 5'RACE template switching that TCR cDNA was made, with a universal primer site and UMIs added. Each CDR3 protein is one row after TCRdb ran MiXCR on the 5' RACE reads. The sample holds 620,000 or so distinct CDR3 sequences; less than 20% are singletons and the top ten take roughly 17%. Trimming removed 1 base from V and 4 bases from J, with 14 bases in between. The CDR3 spans 15 residues. Germline assignment: CDR1 SGHAT and CDR2 FQNNGV. This chain uses TRBV11-2 with TRBJ2-7; D possibly corresponds to TRBD1 (6 bases). The source was PBMCs, collected 5 to 6 days after the first yellow fever vaccination. This sequence was found in a man in his late teens or twenties who received the YFV17D yellow fever vaccine. The CDR3 reads CASSLGRTAFYEQYF. The CDR3, as DNA: TGTGCCAGCAGCTTAGGACGGACAGCCTTTTACGAGCAGTACTTC.